Presented here are 5 T cell receptor beta chains from one specimen sequenced in a study of T-cell memory formation after mild COVID-19 (dated by TCRdb to the early 2020s). The library was prepared using 5' RACE. The instrument was an Illumina NovaSeq 6000. The raw public reads went through TCRdb reprocessing: fastp at Q25, MiXCR clone calling, in-frame beta chains kept. Each entry merges the rows of one CDR3 protein and shows their most common DNA and genes. The sample yields approximately 570,000 distinct CDR3 sequences; around 17% were counted once. In total, the top ten clones hold about 12% of the sample. Material for sequencing was PBMCs or a T cell subset sorted from them (not recorded which). Receptors originate from an adult woman who had mild COVID-19 (a few samples of this study predate the infection). The sample titles of this study are shuffled in the database, so cell type and time point are left out; the donor was told from shared clones.

V gene TRBV19 combines with J gene TRBJ2-5; TRBD1 is a possible D gene (6 bases). This CDR3 contains 16 residues. V was trimmed by 4 bases and J by 4 bases, leaving 19 bases between them. The germline V gene encodes CDR1 LNHDA and CDR2 SQIVND (reference sequence). The CDR3 region has the DNA TGTGCCAGTAGTACGGATTACAGGGCAGGTCGAGAGACCCAGTACTTC. Translated, it gives CASSTDYRAGRETQYF.

This clonotype occurred a few times. The chain employs TRBV20-1 and TRBJ2-1, with a tentative D call TRBD1 (5 bases). The CDR3 has 16 residues. V shed 1 base and J shed 2 bases, with 15 bases lying between them. Germline V gives CDR1 DFQATT, CDR2 SNEGSKA (reference sequence). The CDR3 DNA is TGCAGTGCTAGAGTGTCGACAGCGACCGCCTACAATGAGCAGTTCTTC. As protein: CSARVSTATAYNEQFF.

The V and J genes are TRBV19 and TRBJ2-1, with D unresolved. Germline CDR1 LNHDA, CDR2 SQIVND (reference sequence). Between the trimmed V and J ends, which lost 2 bases and 3 bases, there was a span of 8 bases. The CDR3 is 14 residues long. The chain's CDR3 is CASSISRVYNEQFF. The DNA for the CDR3 is TGTGCCAGTAGTATATCGAGAGTCTACAATGAGCAGTTCTTC.

V usage is TRBV7-9 and J usage is TRBJ2-1; possible D gene TRBD2, 6 bases. CDR1 and CDR2 from the germline V gene are SEHNR and FQNEAQ (reference sequence). Deletions cut 5 bases from V and 8 bases from J, with 16 bases between. The CDR3 is 14 amino acids. The CDR3 loop is CASSLRLVGDEQFF. The CDR3 region has the DNA TGTGCCAGCAGCCTCAGACTAGTTGGGGATGAGCAGTTCTTC.

This clonotype occurred a few times. The V call is TRBV20-1, the J call TRBJ2-3; 7 bases are a match to TRBD2. The CDR3 loop spans 14 amino acids. Looked up from germline, CDR1 is DFQATT and CDR2 is SNEGSKA (reference sequence). Trimming at V came to 5 bases and at J to 6 bases, leaving 11 bases not matched to a gene. CDR3 residues: CSARGLGVGDTQYF. In nucleotides, the CDR3 is TGCAGTGCTCGCGGACTAGGGGTAGGGGATACGCAGTATTTT.